This T cell receptor beta chain was documented in a study of CD8+ T cells in alopecia areata. Study-level information: Disease severity was quantified as SALT score of affected scalp area.

Noted treatment: oral pan-JAK inhibitor, 5-10 mg twice daily. PBMCs were stained for CD3, CD4 and CD8, and CD4+ and CD8+ T cells were sorted. Sequencing templates came from extracted RNA that was reverse transcribed into cDNA. Sequencing used immunoSEQ multiplex PCR; TCRdb keeps in-frame clones, though not all of them. The sample shows about 180,000 clones, about 55% of them seen only once. Worth noting for this clone: No antigen is known for it.

The study, taken as a whole, reports: On tofacitinib, scalp clonality and expanded CD8+ clones among top 100 fell significantly.

Sequences were derived from CD8+ T cells sorted from blood, sampled at week 24, from a patient treated with tofacitinib. The receptor was isolated from a human donor with alopecia areata.

The CDR3 DNA sequence: TGCGCCAGCAGCCAAGTTCTAGGGGTTTCTAGCACAGATACGCAGTATTTT. The encoded protein is CASSQVLGVSSTDTQYF. The J gene is TRBJ2-3, the V gene TRBV4-3, with D possibly TRBD1 on 5 matching bases. The CDR3 has 17 amino acids. V dropped 1 base and J dropped 0 bases, with 14 bases sitting between them. The germline gives CDR1 LGHNA, CDR2 YSLEER.